This T cell receptor beta chain was retrieved from a study of control samples from healthy donors and cancer patients. Trimming removed 6 bases at V and 5 bases at J, with 14 bases between. The CDR3 length is 13 residues. Sequencing was performed with immunoSEQ multiplex PCR; in TCRdb, only in-frame clones are kept and a portion is missing. The sample records 90,000 to 110,000 clones, more than 85% being singletons. The J gene is TRBJ2-7, the V gene TRBV12-3 or TRBV12-4; TRBD1 or TRBD2 may be the D gene (6 bases each). The specimen sequenced was blood. The source is a woman between 45 and 65 years old in good health. CDR3 sequence: CASRPGARHEQYF. DNA of the CDR3: TGTGCCAGCAGGCCGGGGGCGCGCCACGAGCAGTACTTC.